Below, 20 T cell receptor beta chains from the same sample are listed, as sequenced in a study of blood T cell repertoires in COVID-19. The protocol was immunoSEQ multiplex PCR, while the TCRdb copy is restricted to in-frame clones and leaves out a portion. The table shows more than 200,000 clones, with approximately 84% occurring only once. The sample taken for sequencing was PBMCs or T cells enriched from blood (not recorded which). These receptors were taken from a man aged 35 to 55 who had recovered from COVID-19.

This clone was picked up a small number of times. The rearrangement links TRBV5-6 to TRBJ1-6; possible D gene TRBD1, 6 bases. Per the germline V gene, CDR1 is SGHDT and CDR2 is YYEEEE. The CDR3 contains 15 residues. Trimming pared 1 base from V and 3 bases from J, leaving 8 bases between. The CDR3 DNA follows: TGTGCCAGCAGCTTGAAGGGGGTCTATAATTCACCCCTCCACTTT. Residues: CASSLKGVYNSPLHF. The full variable domain, with the rest looked up from reference TRBV5-6 and TRBJ1-6, is DAGVTQSPTHLIKTRGQQVTLRCSPKSGHDTVSWYQQALGQGPQFIFQYYEEEERQRGNFPDRFSGHQFPNYSSELNVNALLLGDSALYLCASSLKGVYNSPLHFGNGTRLTVT.

The chain combines TRBV23-1 with TRBJ2-7, with a weak D call TRBD2 (5 bases). TRBV23-1 is assigned to the ORF class and has an uncertain function. This CDR3 region has 14 residues. Deletions cut 7 bases from V and 5 bases from J, with 18 bases between. In DNA, the CDR3 is TGCGCCAGCACTAAAAAGGGCACCGGGGACGAGCAGTACTTC. It codes for CASTKKGTGDEQYF.

The J gene is TRBJ2-1, the V gene TRBV11-2; 10 bases fit TRBD2. Trimming removed 5 bases from V and 9 bases from J; junction bases left unmatched: 10. Germline assignment: CDR1 SGHAT and CDR2 FQNNGV. CDR3 length: 15 amino acids. The CDR3 loop reads CASSQFSGGAREQFF. The CDR3 DNA sequence: TGTGCCAGCAGCCAGTTCAGCGGGGGGGCCCGTGAGCAGTTCTTC.

The chain combines TRBV15 with TRBJ2-1; TRBD2 agrees at 7 bases. With V trimmed by 0 bases and J by 7 bases, 6 bases remained unmatched. This CDR3 region has 15 residues. Germline CDR1 is LNHNV and CDR2 is YYDKDF (reference sequence). Here the CDR3 DNA reads TGTGCCACCAGCAGAGATCGACTAGCTGTAAATGAGCAGTTCTTC. Amino acid sequence: CATSRDRLAVNEQFF.

In its sample, this clone was seen once. The CDR3, as DNA: TGTGCCAGCAGTTTAGGAGCGACAGGGGGCGGCTATGGCTACACCTTC. The encoded protein is CASSLGATGGGYGYTF. The rearrangement joins TRBV28 to TRBJ1-2; 10 bases align to TRBD1. Germline V gene lookup returns CDR1 MDHEN and CDR2 SYDVKM. Trimming took 2 bases from V and 4 from J; bases not matched to a gene: 7. The CDR3 has 16 residues.

The rearrangement uses TRBV5-1 and TRBJ2-1, with a weak D call TRBD2 (7 bases). This CDR3 region has 13 residues. The germline V gene has CDR1 SGHRS and CDR2 YFSETQ. CDR3 residues: CASGGLAIAEQFF. The CDR3 DNA reads TGCGCTTCGGGGGGCTTAGCTATCGCTGAGCAGTTCTTC.

The chain uses TRBV7-2 and TRBJ1-6, with D tentatively TRBD1 (6 bases). The germline CDR1 and CDR2 sequences are SGHTA and FQGNSA. Trimming removed 0 bases at V and 7 bases at J, with 16 bases between. The CDR3 is 17 residues long. The CDR3 region is CASSLALGGAGNSPLHF. The CDR3 DNA sequence: TGTGCCAGCAGCTTAGCGCTTGGGGGCGCAGGCAATTCACCCCTCCACTTT. The whole variable domain, remainder taken from reference TRBV7-2 and TRBJ1-6, is GAGVSQSPSNKVTEKGKDVELRCDPISGHTALYWYRQSLGQGLEFLIYFQGNSAPDKSGLPSDRFSAERTGGSVSTLTIQRTQQEDSAVYLCASSLALGGAGNSPLHFGNGTRLTVT.

The chain uses TRBV6-4 and TRBJ2-3, with TRBD2 matching over 8 bases. The CDR3 runs to 16 residues. Germline V lookup: CDR1 MRHNA, CDR2 SNTAGT. The V segment lost 3 bases and the J segment 4 bases; nucleotides outside the gene matches: 9. The CDR3 here is CASSEVPGGRADTQYF. CDR3 nucleotides: TGTGCCAGCAGTGAGGTACCGGGGGGGCGAGCAGATACGCAGTATTTT.

Regarding this clone: This same CDR3 is encoded by further DNA sequences in the sample. The rearrangement links TRBV7-9 to TRBJ1-2; unclear D gene. The CDR3 spans 14 residues. V was trimmed by 5 bases and J by 2 bases, leaving 12 bases between them. Germline lookup yields CDR1 SEHNR and CDR2 FQNEAQ (reference sequence). This CDR3 is CASSPRGYNYGYTF. The CDR3 coding sequence is TGTGCCAGCAGCCCCCGGGGTTACAACTATGGCTACACCTTC.

The chain has TRBV7-9 and TRBJ2-1; TRBD1 aligns across 9 bases. The CDR3 extends over 12 amino acids. The germline gives CDR1 SEHNR, CDR2 FQNEAQ (reference sequence). The V and J ends lost 7 bases and 14 bases, in that order; junction bases with no gene match: 9. The CDR3 DNA reads TGTGCCAGCACCACAGGACAGGGGCGTAAGTTCTTC. Amino acid sequence: CASTTGQGRKFF. The full variable domain, rest sourced from reference TRBV7-9 and TRBJ2-1, is DTGVSQNPRHKITKRGQNVTFRCDPISEHNRLYWYRQTLGQGPEFLTYFQNEAQLEKSRLLSDRFSAERPKGSFSTLEIQRTEQGDSAMYLCASTTGQGRKFFGPGTRLTVL.

The chain has TRBV30 and TRBJ2-1; D may be TRBD2 (5 bases). V gave up 5 bases and J gave up 7 bases, with 18 bases separating them. The germline gives CDR1 GTSNPN, CDR2 SVGIG (reference sequence). CDR3 length: 14 residues. The CDR3 spells CAWVPTRLSNEQFF. The CDR3 DNA reads as TGTGCCTGGGTGCCTACCCGACTAAGTAATGAGCAGTTCTTC.

The V call is TRBV3-1 (or the pseudogene TRBV3-2), the J call TRBJ2-1, with 10 nucleotides matching TRBD2. The CDR3 runs to 17 residues. Looked up from germline, CDR1 is LGHDT and CDR2 is YNNKEL (reference sequence). Trimming took 4 bases from V and 0 from J; bases not matched to a gene: 6. The CDR3 sequence: CASSRLPSGSSYNEQFF. The CDR3 DNA follows: TGTGCCAGCAGCCGCCTCCCTAGCGGGAGCTCCTACAATGAGCAGTTCTTC.

The chain combines TRBV19 with TRBJ2-7, with D uncertain. V gave up 0 bases and J gave up 2 bases, with 8 bases separating them. CDR1 and CDR2 from the germline V gene are LNHDA and SQIVND (reference sequence). The CDR3 covers 14 residues. DNA for the CDR3: TGTGCCAGTAGTATAGATGCTAGTGCCTACGAGCAGTACTTC. This codes for CASSIDASAYEQYF.

Note on this clone: At one end, the junction sequence differs from germline, possibly due to a read error. The genes are TRBV11-2 and TRBJ2-7; 13 nucleotides line up with TRBD2. The CDR3 totals 16 residues. Per germline, CDR1 SGHAT and CDR2 FQNNGV. The CDR3 nucleotides read TGTGCCAGCACCTTATTGACTAGCGGGAGGTCCTACGAGCAGTACTTC. Its protein is CASTLLTSGRSYEQYF.

The sample holds one count of this clone. The V and J genes are TRBV7-3 and TRBJ2-3; maybe TRBD2 (6 bases). This CDR3 has 14 residues. V lost 5 bases, J lost 9 bases, and 18 bases lay in between. The germline gives CDR1 SGHTA, CDR2 FQGTGA. CDR3: CASSQGLALDTQYF. DNA for the CDR3: TGTGCCAGCAGCCAAGGGCTAGCGCTGGACACGCAGTATTTT.

The V gene is TRBV6-2 or TRBV6-3, the J gene TRBJ1-1; D might be TRBD1 (5 bases). Trimming shortened V by 2 bases and J by 4 bases, and 8 bases separated the two germline ends. The CDR3 contains 13 residues. From germline, CDR1 is MNHEY and CDR2 SVGEGT. CDR3 region: CASSYTTGTEAFF. In DNA, the CDR3 is TGTGCCAGCAGTTACACAACAGGCACTGAAGCTTTCTTT.

The rearrangement uses TRBV21-1 and TRBJ1-5; the DNA was not used to check the table's D call, TRBD1. TRBV21-1 is given as a pseudogene. There are 22 residues in the CDR3. For the CDR3, the DNA is TGTGCCAGCAGCAAATTGGCGGATCTTGGGACAGGTCTTTTTCATAGCAATCAGCCCCAGCATTTT. It codes for CASSKLADLGTGLFHSNQPQHF.

The genes are TRBV3-1 (or the pseudogene TRBV3-2) and TRBJ2-6, with a possible D match to TRBD2 (6 bases). V shed 8 bases and J shed 0 bases, with 8 bases lying between them. Germline V lookup: CDR1 LGHDT, CDR2 YNNKEL (reference sequence). This CDR3 is built from 14 residues. The CDR3 here is CASGRLSGANVLTF. The CDR3 region has the DNA TGTGCCAGCGGGAGGCTCTCTGGGGCCAACGTCCTGACTTTC.

This clone was seen once. The chain has TRBV19 and TRBJ2-2; TRBD2 aligns across 11 bases. Germline CDR1 LNHDA, CDR2 SQIVND (reference sequence). Germline trimming cut 4 bases from V and 5 bases from J; bases unmatched to any gene: 3. This CDR3 has 15 amino acids. The CDR3 here is CASSKLAGVTGELFF. DNA of the CDR3: TGTGCCAGTAGTAAACTAGCGGGAGTAACCGGGGAGCTGTTTTTT.

V usage is TRBV28 and J usage is TRBJ1-4, with 11 nucleotides matching TRBD1. V lost 5 bases, J lost 8 bases, and 4 bases stayed unmatched. Germline loops: CDR1 MDHEN, CDR2 SYDVKM. The CDR3 has 14 residues. The CDR3 reads CASSPGQGVEKLFF. CDR3 nucleotides: TGTGCCAGCAGTCCGGGACAGGGGGTGGAAAAACTGTTTTTT.